This is a list of T cell receptor beta chains from one sample in a study of CD8 T cells in ankylosing spondylitis. TCRdb reprocessed the 5' RACE reads via MiXCR and lists one record per CDR3 protein. Of hundreds of thousands of distinct CDR3 sequences in the sample, roughly 10% were seen once. The sample taken for sequencing was blood, either unsorted or a sorted T cell fraction (not recorded which). The source is a male donor with ankylosing spondylitis. The CDR3 runs from the conserved cysteine through the conserved F or W. Each record gives: V gene, CDR3 protein.

TRBV3-1 CASVQAGRSYEQYF
TRBV20-1 CSASLAGLYNEQFF
TRBV12-3/TRBV12-4 CASRQGLWTEAFF
TRBV15 CATSRDLAGDNEQFF
TRBV10-1 CASSSGTDPSEQYF
TRBV29-1 CSSYGADNEQFF
TRBV27 CASSLLRFGGYTF
TRBV6-5 CASSYRLAGVEQFF
TRBV20-1 CTPGDNRGTLMNTEAFF
TRBV28 CASHRNYGYTF
TRBV5-1 CASSSTGNQETQYF
TRBV7-2 CASSSRRLSDTEAFF
TRBV20-1 CSALNLDGDGTEQYF
TRBV29-1 CSVRLRSTDTQYF
TRBV20-1 CSARIYGGNEQFF
TRBV4-2 CASSHRHTGGVETQYF
TRBV10-3 CAIRGDKANVLTF
TRBV12-3/TRBV12-4 CASSREGYIGELFF
TRBV10-3 CTISARNSYNEQFF
TRBV7-2 CASSRRALGGNTIYF
TRBV5-1 CASSFFNTGVGNIQYF
TRBV7-2 CASRNRTVNYGYTF
TRBV20-1 CSAEAANSYNEQFF
TRBV7-9 CASSRTGERSPLHF
TRBV28 CASSSLAGGKEETQYF
TRBV7-9 CASTRHAGQETQYF
TRBV6-1 CASRELSGANVLTF
TRBV20-1 CSTKATSTDTQYF
TRBV28 CASSSPGQPGLAGGPTDTQYF
TRBV10-3 CAISSTSGRFYEQYF
TRBV20-1 CSAPLGGGASTDTQYF
TRBV20-1 CSAGTVGWDNEQFF
TRBV20-1 CSGRRNTEAFF
TRBV28 CASSLRGLRGNQPQHF
TRBV20-1 CSARDGGRADEQYF
TRBV29-1 CSVEGRASTEAFF
TRBV12-3/TRBV12-4 CASRWTGQTEKLFF
TRBV6-1 CASSERGREKLFF
TRBV11-2 CASSIGPQETQYF
TRBV5-1 CASSLGRDSQGNTPNYGYTF
TRBV5-1 CASSFLTGTNTEAFF
TRBV20-1 CSARDPGHKSPLHF
TRBV20-1 CSARVGGSAHTGELFF
TRBV20-1 CSALKQKNIQYF
TRBV5-1 CASSTGLRGGSPLHF
TRBV4-3 CASSQDLARSYEQYF
TRBV5-1 CASSSTISSYEQYF
TRBV7-9 CASVAGTNTGELFF
TRBV14 CASSHGSSGNYEQYF
TRBV20-1 CSARSGTNTEAFF
TRBV7-9 CASSLATNYEQYF
TRBV2 CASSKTGARNTGELFF
TRBV20-1 CCARGIWDRDNSPLHF
TRBV4-3 CASSQESGTEKLFF
TRBV4-1 CASSPLSMYLGTTADQPQHF
TRBV30 CAWSNRDLRQYF
TRBV12-3/TRBV12-4 CASSYSEGYGYTF
TRBV7-2 CASSLARTEYNEQFF
TRBV28 CASSFDRIDPYEQYF